These T cell receptor beta chains were read from a single sample in a study of Graves' ophthalmopathy and Graves' hyperthyroidism. TCRdb reanalysed the multiplex PCR reads using MiXCR and keeps one entry per CDR3 protein. This table holds about 370,000 distinct CDR3 sequences, roughly 18% found once. The sample was peripheral blood. These receptors came from a woman between 18 and 29 years old with Graves' ophthalmopathy. Both conserved end residues are part of each CDR3. The order of the fields is CDR3 protein, CDR3 DNA, J gene, clone size, V gene, D gene. D genes are given only for firm matches. Size tells how often a clone was seen (once, few, many) or the class of an expanded clone, and some rows leave it out.

CDR3: CASSYFSEQYF
DNA: TGTGCCAGCAGTTACTTCTCAGAGCAGTACTTC
J: TRBJ2-7
size: many
V: TRBV6-5
D: .

CDR3: CASSIVGTALEAFF
DNA: TGTGCCAGTAGTATAGTTGGGACGGCCCTTGAAGCTTTCTTT
J: TRBJ1-1
size: many
V: TRBV19
D: .

CDR3: CASKEDSPHEQYF
DNA: TGTGCCAGCAAAGAGGACAGCCCCCACGAGCAGTACTTC
J: TRBJ2-7
size: once
V: TRBV2
D: .

CDR3: CASIRDRLAGGYEQYF
DNA: TGTGCCAGCATCCGGGACAGACTAGCGGGAGGCTACGAGCAGTACTTC
J: TRBJ2-7
size: .
V: TRBV28
D: TRBD2

CDR3: CASSLDVIMKGYTF
DNA: TGTGCCAGCAGCTTAGACGTGATTATGAAGGGCTACACCTTC
J: TRBJ1-2
size: many
V: TRBV7-2
D: .

CDR3: CAISEHYEQYF
DNA: TGTGCCATCAGTGAGCACTACGAGCAGTACTTC
J: TRBJ2-7
size: many
V: TRBV10-3
D: .

CDR3: CASSLNQGRKGETQYF
DNA: TGTGCCAGCAGCTTAAACCAAGGGAGGAAGGGGGAGACCCAGTACTTC
J: TRBJ2-5
size: many
V: TRBV7-3
D: .

CDR3: CASSLALDTEAFF
DNA: TGTGCCAGCAGCTTAGCTTTAGACACTGAAGCTTTCTTT
J: TRBJ1-1
size: many
V: TRBV12-3/TRBV12-4
D: .

CDR3: CASSPGHRGIYEQYF
DNA: TGCGCCAGCAGTCCCGGACACCGGGGGATCTACGAGCAGTACTTC
J: TRBJ2-7
size: many
V: TRBV10-1
D: .

CDR3: CASTRRGLNTEAFF
DNA: TGTGCCAGCACCCGAAGGGGGTTGAACACTGAAGCTTTCTTT
J: TRBJ1-1
size: many
V: TRBV6-5
D: .

CDR3: CASSLRDRGRYTAKNIQYF
DNA: TGTGCCAGCAGTTTACGGGACAGGGGCAGGTATACGGCCAAAAACATTCAGTACTTC
J: TRBJ2-4
size: many
V: TRBV28
D: TRBD1

CDR3: CASSTTGTENSPLHF
DNA: TGCGCCAGCAGCACAACCGGGACAGAGAATTCACCCCTCCACTTT
J: TRBJ1-6
size: many
V: TRBV5-1
D: TRBD1

CDR3: CASRPDRGADQPQHF
DNA: TGTGCCAGCAGGCCGGACAGGGGGGCCGATCAGCCCCAGCATTTT
J: TRBJ1-5
size: many
V: TRBV6-5
D: TRBD1

CDR3: CASSLPGWGLNTEAFF
DNA: TGTGCCAGCAGCCTTCCCGGTTGGGGGTTGAACACTGAAGCTTTCTTT
J: TRBJ1-1
size: many
V: TRBV6-2/TRBV6-3
D: .

CDR3: CASSPRGGSETQYF
DNA: TGTGCCAGCAGCCCTAGAGGAGGTTCAGAGACCCAGTACTTC
J: TRBJ2-5
size: many
V: TRBV7-9
D: .

CDR3: CASSFPRATVQETQYF
DNA: TGTGCCAGCAGTTTCCCTAGGGCCACAGTCCAAGAGACCCAGTACTTC
J: TRBJ2-5
size: .
V: TRBV28
D: .

CDR3: CASSQGASGGGVENEQYF
DNA: TGCGCCAGCAGCCAAGGGGCTTCTGGGGGCGGGGTGGAGAACGAGCAGTACTTC
J: TRBJ2-7
size: many
V: TRBV4-3
D: .

CDR3: CASSEDSGELFF
DNA: TGTGCCAGCAGCGAAGATTCCGGGGAGCTGTTTTTT
J: TRBJ2-2
size: many
V: TRBV25-1
D: .

CDR3: CSASRERGLYEQYF
DNA: TGCAGTGCTAGCCGGGAGAGGGGATTATACGAGCAGTACTTC
J: TRBJ2-7
size: many
V: TRBV20-1
D: .

CDR3: CASSLDQWGNTEAFF
DNA: TGTGCCAGCAGCTTAGATCAGTGGGGAAACACTGAAGCTTTCTTT
J: TRBJ1-1
size: many
V: TRBV11-2
D: .

CDR3: CASSSLRFSGRLTGEQYF
DNA: TGTGCCAGCAGTTCGCTTCGATTTAGCGGGAGACTTACTGGCGAGCAGTACTTC
J: TRBJ2-7
size: few
V: TRBV6-2/TRBV6-3
D: TRBD2

CDR3: CSVDGRKTQYF
DNA: TGCAGCGTTGACGGCAGGAAGACCCAGTACTTC
J: TRBJ2-5
size: many
V: TRBV29-1
D: .

CDR3: CASSPASGRITDGYTF
DNA: TGTGCCAGCAGTCCAGCCTCGGGACGGATAACTGATGGCTACACCTTC
J: TRBJ1-2
size: many
V: TRBV12-3/TRBV12-4
D: .

CDR3: CASSPTLGGYTF
DNA: TGTGCCAGCAGCCCGACCCTAGGTGGCTACACCTTC
J: TRBJ1-2
size: many
V: TRBV11-2
D: .

CDR3: CASSQGARGETQYF
DNA: TGTGCCAGCAGCCAAGGGGCCAGGGGCGAGACCCAGTACTTC
J: TRBJ2-5
size: many
V: TRBV11-2
D: .

CDR3: CASRGRATGELFF
DNA: TGTGCCAGCAGGGGGAGGGCCACCGGGGAGCTGTTTTTT
J: TRBJ2-2
size: many
V: TRBV6-2/TRBV6-3
D: TRBD2

CDR3: CASSFAGTNTGELFF
DNA: TGTGCCAGCAGCTTTGCAGGGACGAACACCGGGGAGCTGTTTTTT
J: TRBJ2-2
size: .
V: TRBV7-2
D: .

CDR3: CAGEDRRTNSPLHF
DNA: TGTGCCGGCGAAGACAGAAGGACCAATTCACCCCTCCACTTT
J: TRBJ1-6
size: many
V: TRBV28
D: .

CDR3: CASRGTAIYNSPLHF
DNA: TGTGCCAGCAGGGGGACAGCGATCTATAATTCACCCCTCCACTTT
J: TRBJ1-6
size: few
V: TRBV28
D: TRBD1

CDR3: CASSPTGYGQPQHF
DNA: TGTGCCAGCAGTCCAACAGGGTACGGGCAGCCCCAGCATTTT
J: TRBJ1-5
size: .
V: TRBV28
D: .

CDR3: CASPTGVLPSNQPQHF
DNA: TGTGCCAGCCCGACAGGGGTGTTGCCAAGCAATCAGCCCCAGCATTTT
J: TRBJ1-5
size: many
V: TRBV6-4
D: TRBD1

CDR3: CASSQKAGGPYEQYF
DNA: TGCGCCAGCAGCCAGAAAGCGGGGGGCCCCTACGAGCAGTACTTC
J: TRBJ2-7
size: few
V: TRBV4-1
D: TRBD2

CDR3: CASLDRGQGAVEAFF
DNA: TGTGCCAGCCTTGACCGGGGACAGGGGGCAGTTGAAGCTTTCTTT
J: TRBJ1-1
size: many
V: TRBV6-5
D: TRBD1

CDR3: CSVGTGNQPQHF
DNA: TGCAGCGTGGGGACAGGCAATCAGCCCCAGCATTTT
J: TRBJ1-5
size: many
V: TRBV29-1
D: TRBD1

CDR3: CATSDTPAAGDSYEQYF
DNA: TGTGCCACCAGTGATACGCCGGCAGCGGGGGACTCCTACGAGCAGTACTTC
J: TRBJ2-7
size: many
V: TRBV24-1
D: TRBD2

CDR3: CSARDFSQLPNTEAFF
DNA: TGCAGTGCTAGAGACTTCTCACAGCTACCGAACACTGAAGCTTTCTTT
J: TRBJ1-1
size: many
V: TRBV20-1
D: .

CDR3: CASSSGTGTGGYTF
DNA: TGTGCCAGCAGTTCCGGGACAGGGACCGGTGGCTACACCTTC
J: TRBJ1-2
size: .
V: TRBV27
D: TRBD1

CDR3: CATSGAGDPMNTEAFF
DNA: TGTGCCACCAGCGGGGCAGGGGACCCCATGAACACTGAAGCTTTCTTT
J: TRBJ1-1
size: .
V: TRBV24-1
D: .

CDR3: CASSPGQGVKNIQYF
DNA: TGTGCCAGCAGCCCGGGACAGGGGGTCAAAAACATTCAGTACTTC
J: TRBJ2-4
size: many
V: TRBV7-2
D: TRBD1

CDR3: CASSLKGEWYEQYF
DNA: TGTGCCAGCAGTTTAAAGGGGGAATGGTACGAGCAGTACTTC
J: TRBJ2-7
size: many
V: TRBV12-3/TRBV12-4
D: .

CDR3: CASSLPVAGDNSPLHF
DNA: TGTGCCAGCAGTTTACCGGTGGCGGGGGATAATTCACCCCTCCACTTT
J: TRBJ1-6
size: many
V: TRBV28
D: .

CDR3: CASSQDVIGRAGTGELFF
DNA: TGCGCCAGCAGCCAAGATGTCATAGGGCGGGCAGGCACCGGGGAGCTGTTTTTT
J: TRBJ2-2
size: .
V: TRBV4-3
D: .

CDR3: CASSYLGLAGEMGEQYF
DNA: TGTGCCAGCAGTTACCTGGGACTAGCGGGAGAGATGGGGGAGCAGTACTTC
J: TRBJ2-7
size: .
V: TRBV6-5
D: TRBD2

CDR3: CASAGRRGETEAFF
DNA: TGTGCCAGTGCCGGTAGACGGGGAGAGACTGAAGCTTTCTTT
J: TRBJ1-1
size: once
V: TRBV19
D: .